The 7 T cell receptor beta chains presented below share a single source sample, sequenced in a study of blood T cell repertoires in COVID-19. Sequenced by immunoSEQ multiplex PCR; TCRdb stores in-frame clones only, minus some. In the table there are some 130,000 clones, around three quarters of which are singletons. Sequencing used peripheral blood. These TCRs come from an elderly woman with acute or convalescent COVID-19.

This clone was recorded once. The J gene is TRBJ1-3, the V gene TRBV2; 7 positions match TRBD1. CDR1 SNHLY and CDR2 FYNNEI come from the germline V gene. J lost 2 bases, V lost 9 bases, and 7 bases had no gene match. The length of the CDR3 is 14 residues. The CDR3 here is CASRAQGAGNTIYF. For the CDR3, the DNA is TGTGCCAGTCGTGCGCAGGGGGCTGGAAACACCATATATTTT.

V usage is TRBV12-3 or TRBV12-4 and J usage is TRBJ1-1; D not resolved. Trimming removed 6 bases at V and 2 bases at J, with 4 bases between. The CDR3 consists of 11 residues. The CDR3 region has the DNA TGTGCCAGCAGAAGCAACACTGAAGCTTTCTTT. Translated, it gives CASRSNTEAFF.

The chain uses TRBV19 and TRBJ2-1, with 10 bases lining up with TRBD1. Germline V gene lookup returns CDR1 LNHDA and CDR2 SQIVND (reference sequence). CDR3 size: 17 residues. J was trimmed by 9 bases and V by 5 bases; bases with no gene match: 16. In DNA, the CDR3 is TGTGCCAGTAGTGACAGGGGGCGTGATTTCAGAGGCGGTGAGCAGTTCTTC. Its translation is CASSDRGRDFRGGEQFF.

The V and J genes are TRBV21-1 and TRBJ1-1; the table's D call of TRBD1 was not tested on the DNA. TRBV21-1 is shown as a pseudogene. This CDR3 comprises 13 residues. The CDR3 loop reads CASFLGLNTEAFF. The DNA of the CDR3 is TGTGCCAGCTTTTTGGGGCTGAACACTGAAGCTTTCTTT.

The CDR3 here is CASSLGGKLFF. CDR3 bases: TGTGCCAGCAGCCTGGGGGGAAAACTGTTTTTT. The V gene is TRBV11-2, the J gene TRBJ1-4; maybe TRBD1 (5 bases). Germline V gene lookup returns CDR1 SGHAT and CDR2 FQNNGV. The CDR3 runs 11 residues. The V end was cut by 5 bases, the J end by 10 bases, with 8 bases between.

This sequence joins TRBV28 and TRBJ2-3; 10 positions agree with TRBD2. The CDR3 totals 15 residues. Germline V CDR1 and CDR2: MDHEN, SYDVKM. Trimming removed 6 bases from V and 1 base from J; junction bases left unmatched: 4. The CDR3 DNA sequence: TGTGCCAGCAGCTCCCTAGCGGGAGGCACAGATACGCAGTATTTT. Its protein product is CASSSLAGGTDTQYF.

This chain connects TRBV7-9 to TRBJ1-1; TRBD1 is a possible D gene (6 bases). The CDR3 runs 14 residues. Germline-derived CDR1 and CDR2 are SEHNR and FQNEAQ (reference sequence). Trimming removed 3 bases from V and 1 base from J, with 9 bases in between. The CDR3 spells CASSFQGSNTEAFF. The CDR3 DNA sequence: TGTGCCAGCAGCTTCCAGGGGTCGAACACTGAAGCTTTCTTT.